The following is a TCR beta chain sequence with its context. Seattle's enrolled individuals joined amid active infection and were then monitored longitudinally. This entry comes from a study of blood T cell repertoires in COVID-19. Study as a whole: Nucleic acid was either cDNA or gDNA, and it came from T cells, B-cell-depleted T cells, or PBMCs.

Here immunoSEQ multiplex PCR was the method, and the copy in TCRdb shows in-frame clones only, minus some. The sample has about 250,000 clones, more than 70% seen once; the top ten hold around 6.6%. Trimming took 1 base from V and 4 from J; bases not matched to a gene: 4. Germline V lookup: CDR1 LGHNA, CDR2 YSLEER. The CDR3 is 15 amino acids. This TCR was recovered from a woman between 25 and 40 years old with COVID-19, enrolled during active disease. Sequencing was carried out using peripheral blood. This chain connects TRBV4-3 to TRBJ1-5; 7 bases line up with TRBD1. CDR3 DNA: TGCGCCAGCAGCCAAGCGGCAGGGGGGAATCAGCCCCAGCATTTT. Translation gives CASSQAAGGNQPQHF.